Described below is a single T cell receptor beta chain sequence and its context. This sample was included in a study of blood T cell repertoires in COVID-19. Turning to the study itself: COVID-19 samples collected from the United States, Italy and Spain covered acute and convalescent phases.

Sequencing was performed with immunoSEQ multiplex PCR; in TCRdb, only in-frame clones are kept and a portion is missing. The sample carries some 300,000 clones, under 90% recorded once. The CDR3 has 15 residues. V lost 4 bases and J lost 12, with 22 bases in between. Germline values: CDR1 MNHEY, CDR2 SVGAGI. The rearrangement uses TRBV6-5 and TRBJ2-1; tentative D call: TRBD1 (6 bases). The receptor was derived from a woman under 40 with COVID-19, enrolled during active disease. The sample consisted of peripheral blood. The CDR3 sequence is CASSSPRGSRWGQFF. Written as DNA, the CDR3 is TGTGCCAGCAGTTCTCCCAGGGGTAGCCGTTGGGGGCAGTTCTTC.